This paragraph covers one T cell receptor beta chain sequence. Its target is unknown. Germline CDR1 and CDR2: ENHRY and SYGVKD. CDR3 length: 14 amino acids. Trimming pared 3 bases from V and 5 bases from J, leaving 13 bases between. The data were obtained in a study of shared clonotypes between healthy human individuals. Study-level information: Per donor, CD8 memory used one plate, CD8 naive used two, CD4 memory used three and CD4 naive used three.

Regarding the study as a whole: Clonotypes shared by all four donors outscored non-shared clonotypes in generation probability.

Naive CD8 cells comprised CD45RO-negative, CCR7-positively selected cells, excluding terminally differentiated effector memory CD45RA+ cells. Replicate PCRs run on sorted subsets employed roughly 180 ng DNA, 30,000 to 35,000 T cell genomes. TCRdb's copy holds only in-frame clones and misses some; the assay was immunoSEQ multiplex PCR. Among roughly 2 million clones listed, about 95% were seen once. Source material: naive CD8+ T cells sorted from blood. The source of this sequence is a man between 18 and 35 years old in good health. The gene calls are TRBV10-3 and TRBJ1-1; possible D gene TRBD1, 6 bases. The CDR3 is CAISEPGTLTEAFF. The CDR3 DNA sequence: TGTGCCATCAGTGAACCCGGGACACTAACTGAAGCTTTCTTT.